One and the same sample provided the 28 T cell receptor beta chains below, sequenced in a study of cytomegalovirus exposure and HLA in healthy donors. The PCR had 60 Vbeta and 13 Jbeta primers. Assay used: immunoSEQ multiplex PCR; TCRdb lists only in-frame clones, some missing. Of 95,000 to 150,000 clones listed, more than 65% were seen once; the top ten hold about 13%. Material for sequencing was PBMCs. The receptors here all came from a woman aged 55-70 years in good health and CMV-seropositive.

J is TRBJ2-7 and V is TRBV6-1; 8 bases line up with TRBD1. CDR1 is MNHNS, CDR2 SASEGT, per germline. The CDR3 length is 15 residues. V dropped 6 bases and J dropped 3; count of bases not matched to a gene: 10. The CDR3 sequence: CASRGSWTGLYEQYF. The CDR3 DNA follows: TGTGCCAGCAGGGGCTCCTGGACAGGGCTCTACGAGCAGTACTTC.

The CDR3 loop is CASSPSGEYGYTF. CDR3 nucleotides: TGTGCCAGCAGCCCTTCAGGGGAATATGGCTACACCTTC. This chain links TRBV7-9 with TRBJ1-2; a weak D match, TRBD1 (6 bases). The CDR3 totals 13 residues. Trimming took off 5 bases at V and 5 bases at J, with 12 bases between the two ends. Germline-derived CDR1 and CDR2 are SEHNR and FQNEAQ (reference sequence). The entire variable domain, with the rest obtained from reference TRBV7-9 and TRBJ1-2, is as follows: DTGVSQNPRHKITKRGQNVTFRCDPISEHNRLYWYRQTLGQGPEFLTYFQNEAQLEKSRLLSDRFSAERPKGSFSTLEIQRTEQGDSAMYLCASSPSGEYGYTFGSGTRLTVV.

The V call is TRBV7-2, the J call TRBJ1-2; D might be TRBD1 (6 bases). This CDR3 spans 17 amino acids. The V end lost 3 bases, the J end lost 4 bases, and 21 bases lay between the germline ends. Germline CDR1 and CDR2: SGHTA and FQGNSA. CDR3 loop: CASSFDRSHSRSYGYTF. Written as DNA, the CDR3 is TGTGCCAGCAGCTTTGACAGGTCCCATTCCCGCTCCTATGGCTACACCTTC.

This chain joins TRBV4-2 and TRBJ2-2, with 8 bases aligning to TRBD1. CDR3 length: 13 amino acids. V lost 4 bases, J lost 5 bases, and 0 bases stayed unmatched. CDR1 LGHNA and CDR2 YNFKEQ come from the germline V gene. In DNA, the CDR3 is TGTGCCAGCAGCCGGACAGGGACCGGGGAGCTGTTTTTT. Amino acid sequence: CASSRTGTGELFF.

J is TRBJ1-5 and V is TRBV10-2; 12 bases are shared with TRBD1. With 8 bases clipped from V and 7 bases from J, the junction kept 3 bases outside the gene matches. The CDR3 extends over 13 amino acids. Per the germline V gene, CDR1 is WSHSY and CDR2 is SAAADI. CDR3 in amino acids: CASGTGGSQPQHF. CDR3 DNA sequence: TGCGCCAGCGGGACAGGGGGCTCCCAGCCCCAGCATTTT.

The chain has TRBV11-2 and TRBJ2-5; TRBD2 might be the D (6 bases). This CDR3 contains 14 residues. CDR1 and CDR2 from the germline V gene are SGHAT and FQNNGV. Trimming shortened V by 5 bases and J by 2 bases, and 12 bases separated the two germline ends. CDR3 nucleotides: TGTGCCAGCAGCCCCCAGGGAGGTCAAGAGACCCAGTACTTC. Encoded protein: CASSPQGGQETQYF.

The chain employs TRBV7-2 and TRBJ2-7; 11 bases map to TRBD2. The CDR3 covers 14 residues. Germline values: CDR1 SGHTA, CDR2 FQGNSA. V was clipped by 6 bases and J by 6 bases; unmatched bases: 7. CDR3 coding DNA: TGTGCCAGCAGTCGTACTAGCGGGGGTTCCGAGCAGTACTTC. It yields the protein CASSRTSGGSEQYF. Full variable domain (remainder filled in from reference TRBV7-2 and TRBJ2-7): GAGVSQSPSNKVTEKGKDVELRCDPISGHTALYWYRQSLGQGLEFLIYFQGNSAPDKSGLPSDRFSAERTGGSVSTLTIQRTQQEDSAVYLCASSRTSGGSEQYFGPGTRLTVT.

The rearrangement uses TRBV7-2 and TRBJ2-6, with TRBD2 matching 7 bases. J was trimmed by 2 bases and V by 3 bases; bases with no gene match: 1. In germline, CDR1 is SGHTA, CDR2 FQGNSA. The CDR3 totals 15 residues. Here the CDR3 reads CASSFGGTGANVLTF. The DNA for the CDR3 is TGTGCCAGCAGCTTCGGGGGGACTGGGGCCAACGTCCTGACTTTC. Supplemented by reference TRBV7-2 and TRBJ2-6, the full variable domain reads GAGVSQSPSNKVTEKGKDVELRCDPISGHTALYWYRQSLGQGLEFLIYFQGNSAPDKSGLPSDRFSAERTGGSVSTLTIQRTQQEDSAVYLCASSFGGTGANVLTFGAGSRLTVL.

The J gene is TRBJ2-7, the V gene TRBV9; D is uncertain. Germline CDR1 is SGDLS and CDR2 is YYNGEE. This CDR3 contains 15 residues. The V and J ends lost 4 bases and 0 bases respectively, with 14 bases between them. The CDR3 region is CASSPRGPSSYEQYF. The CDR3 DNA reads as TGTGCCAGCAGCCCTCGAGGCCCGAGCTCCTACGAGCAGTACTTC.

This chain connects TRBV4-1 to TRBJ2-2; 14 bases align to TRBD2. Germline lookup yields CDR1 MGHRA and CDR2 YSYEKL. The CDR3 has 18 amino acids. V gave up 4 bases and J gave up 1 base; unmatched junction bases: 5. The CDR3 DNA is TGCGCCAGCAGCCTCGGGACTAGCGGGAGCAGGAACACCGGGGAGCTGTTTTTT. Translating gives CASSLGTSGSRNTGELFF.

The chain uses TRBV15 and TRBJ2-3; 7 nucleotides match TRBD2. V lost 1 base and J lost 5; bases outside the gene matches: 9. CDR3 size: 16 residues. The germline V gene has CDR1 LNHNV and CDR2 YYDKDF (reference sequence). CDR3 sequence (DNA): TGTGCCACCAGCAGAGTGGAAGTGGGAGGGCAAGATACGCAGTATTTT. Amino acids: CATSRVEVGGQDTQYF.

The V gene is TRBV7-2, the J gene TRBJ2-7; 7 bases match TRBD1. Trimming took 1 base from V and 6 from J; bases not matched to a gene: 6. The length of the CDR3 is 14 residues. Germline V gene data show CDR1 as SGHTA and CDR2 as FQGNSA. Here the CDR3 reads CASSLGGQRVEQYF. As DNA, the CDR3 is TGTGCCAGCAGCTTAGGGGGACAGAGGGTCGAGCAGTACTTC.

In DNA form, the CDR3 reads TGCAGCGTTGATATCGCAGGGGTAGAGACCCAGTACTTC. Translating it yields CSVDIAGVETQYF. J is TRBJ2-5 and V is TRBV29-1; D might be TRBD1 (6 bases). Trimming removed 3 bases from V and 4 bases from J, with 12 bases in between. There are 13 residues in the CDR3. Germline CDR1 is SQVTM and CDR2 is ANQGSEA.

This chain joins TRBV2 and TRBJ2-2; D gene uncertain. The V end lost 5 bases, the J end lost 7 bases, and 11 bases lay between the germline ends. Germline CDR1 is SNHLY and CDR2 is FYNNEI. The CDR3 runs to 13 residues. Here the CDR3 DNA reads TGTGCCAGCAGTCCCCTCCCGGGCGGGGAGCTGTTTTTT. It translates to CASSPLPGGELFF.

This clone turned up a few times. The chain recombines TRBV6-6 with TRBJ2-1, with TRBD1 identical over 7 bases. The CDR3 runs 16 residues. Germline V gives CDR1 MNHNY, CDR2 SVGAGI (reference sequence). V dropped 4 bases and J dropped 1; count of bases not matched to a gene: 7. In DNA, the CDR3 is TGTGCCAGCAGTTTCTCCGGGACAGTGTCCTACAATGAGCAGTTCTTC. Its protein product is CASSFSGTVSYNEQFF.

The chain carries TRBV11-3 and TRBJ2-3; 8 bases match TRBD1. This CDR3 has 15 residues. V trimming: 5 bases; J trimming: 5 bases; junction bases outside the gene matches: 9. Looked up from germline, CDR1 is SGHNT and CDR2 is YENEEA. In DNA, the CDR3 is TGTGCCAGCAGCCCCTTCCAGGGGGCGGAAGATACGCAGTATTTT. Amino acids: CASSPFQGAEDTQYF.

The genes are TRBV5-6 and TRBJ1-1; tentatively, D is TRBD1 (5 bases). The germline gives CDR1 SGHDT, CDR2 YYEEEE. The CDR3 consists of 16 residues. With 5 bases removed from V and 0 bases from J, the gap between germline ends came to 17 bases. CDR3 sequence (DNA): TGTGCCAGCAGGTATCAAGGGGTATTCATGAACACTGAAGCTTTCTTT. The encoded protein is CASRYQGVFMNTEAFF.

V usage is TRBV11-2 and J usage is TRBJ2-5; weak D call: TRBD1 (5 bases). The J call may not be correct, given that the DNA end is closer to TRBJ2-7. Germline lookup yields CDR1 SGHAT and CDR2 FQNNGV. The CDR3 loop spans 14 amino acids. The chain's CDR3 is CASSLGAGNYEQYF. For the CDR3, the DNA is TGTGCCAGCAGCTTAGGGGCAGGGAATTACGAGCAGTACTTC.

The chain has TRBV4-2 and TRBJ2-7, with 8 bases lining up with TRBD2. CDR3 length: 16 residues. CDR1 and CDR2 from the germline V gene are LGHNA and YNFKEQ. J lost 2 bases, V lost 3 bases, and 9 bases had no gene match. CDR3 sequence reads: CASSHPPSGLAYEQYF. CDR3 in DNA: TGTGCCAGCAGCCATCCTCCTAGCGGGCTAGCCTACGAGCAGTACTTC.

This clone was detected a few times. The CDR3: CASNEGRGEQYF. DNA of the CDR3: TGTGCCAGCAACGAAGGTAGGGGCGAGCAGTACTTC. The chain combines TRBV2 with TRBJ2-7, with D possibly TRBD1 on 5 matching bases. V lost 7 bases to trimming and J lost 6 bases, with 13 bases between them. CDR1 is SNHLY and CDR2 is FYNNEI in the germline V gene. CDR3 length equals 12 residues.

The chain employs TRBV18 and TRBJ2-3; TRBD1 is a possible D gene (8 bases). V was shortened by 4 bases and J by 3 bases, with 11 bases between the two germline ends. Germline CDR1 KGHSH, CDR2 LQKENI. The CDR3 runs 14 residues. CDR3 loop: CASSLQGGTDTQYF. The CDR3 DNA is TGTGCCAGCTCACTACAGGGGGGGACAGATACGCAGTATTTT.

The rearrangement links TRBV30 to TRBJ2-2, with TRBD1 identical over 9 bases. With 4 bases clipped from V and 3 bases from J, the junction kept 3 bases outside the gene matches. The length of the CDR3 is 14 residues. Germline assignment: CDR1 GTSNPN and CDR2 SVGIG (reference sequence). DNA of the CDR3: TGTGCCTGGACCGGGACAGGGTACACCGGGGAGCTGTTTTTT. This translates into CAWTGTGYTGELFF.

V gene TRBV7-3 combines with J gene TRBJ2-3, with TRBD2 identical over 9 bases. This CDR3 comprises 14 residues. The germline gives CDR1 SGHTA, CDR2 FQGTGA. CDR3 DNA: TGTGCGAGCGGGCTTAGCGGGAGCGCAGATACGCAGTATTTT. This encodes CASGLSGSADTQYF.

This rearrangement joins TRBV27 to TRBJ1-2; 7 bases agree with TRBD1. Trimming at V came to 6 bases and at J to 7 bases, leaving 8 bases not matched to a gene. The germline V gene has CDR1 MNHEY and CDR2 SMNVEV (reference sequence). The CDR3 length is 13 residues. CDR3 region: CASRTDRVSGYTF. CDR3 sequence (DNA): TGTGCCAGCAGAACCGACAGGGTCAGTGGCTACACCTTC.

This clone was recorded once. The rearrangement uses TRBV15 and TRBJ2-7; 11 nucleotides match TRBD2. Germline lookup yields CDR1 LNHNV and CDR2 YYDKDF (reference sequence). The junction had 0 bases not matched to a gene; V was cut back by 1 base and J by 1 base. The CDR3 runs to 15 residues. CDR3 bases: TGTGCCACCAGCAGAGTAGCGGGGGGGTCCTACGAGCAGTACTTC. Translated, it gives CATSRVAGGSYEQYF.

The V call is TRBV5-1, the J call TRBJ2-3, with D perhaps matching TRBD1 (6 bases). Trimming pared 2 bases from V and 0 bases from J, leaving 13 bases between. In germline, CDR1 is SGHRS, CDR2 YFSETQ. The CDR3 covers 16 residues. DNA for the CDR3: TGCGCCAGCAGCTTAGGTGGCAGGGGCAGCACAGATACGCAGTATTTT. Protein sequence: CASSLGGRGSTDTQYF.

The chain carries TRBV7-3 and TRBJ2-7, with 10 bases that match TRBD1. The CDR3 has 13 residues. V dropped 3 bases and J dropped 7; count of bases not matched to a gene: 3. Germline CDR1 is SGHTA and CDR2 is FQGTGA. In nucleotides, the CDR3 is TGTGCCAGCAGCTTGGACAGGGGGGATGAGCAGTACTTC. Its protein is CASSLDRGDEQYF.

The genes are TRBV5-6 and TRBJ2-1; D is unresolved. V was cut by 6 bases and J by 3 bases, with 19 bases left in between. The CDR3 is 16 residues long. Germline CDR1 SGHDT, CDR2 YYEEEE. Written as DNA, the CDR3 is TGTGCCAGCACACGCCCAACGAGCGAACGCTACAATGAGCAGTTCTTC. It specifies CASTRPTSERYNEQFF.